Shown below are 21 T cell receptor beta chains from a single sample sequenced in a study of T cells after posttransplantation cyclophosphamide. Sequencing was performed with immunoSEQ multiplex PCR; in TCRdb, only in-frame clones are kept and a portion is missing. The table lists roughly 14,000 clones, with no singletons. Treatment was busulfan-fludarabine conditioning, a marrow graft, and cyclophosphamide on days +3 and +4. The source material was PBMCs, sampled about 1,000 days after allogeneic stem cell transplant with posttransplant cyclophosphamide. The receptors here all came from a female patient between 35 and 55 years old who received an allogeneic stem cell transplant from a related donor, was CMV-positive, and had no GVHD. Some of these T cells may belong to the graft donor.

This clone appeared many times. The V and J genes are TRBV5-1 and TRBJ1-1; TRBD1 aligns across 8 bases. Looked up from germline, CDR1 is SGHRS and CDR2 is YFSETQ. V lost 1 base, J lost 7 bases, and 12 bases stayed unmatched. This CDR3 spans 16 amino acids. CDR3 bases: TGCGCCAGCAGCTTGATGGGGACAGGCCAGATGGGTGAAGCTTTCTTT. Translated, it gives CASSLMGTGQMGEAFF.

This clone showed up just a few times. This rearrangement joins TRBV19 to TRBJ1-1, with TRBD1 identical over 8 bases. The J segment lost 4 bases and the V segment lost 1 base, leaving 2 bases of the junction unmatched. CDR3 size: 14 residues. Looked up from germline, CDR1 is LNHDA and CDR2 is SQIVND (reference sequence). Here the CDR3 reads CASSIGQGSTEAFF. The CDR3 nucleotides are TGTGCCAGTAGTATAGGACAGGGGAGCACTGAAGCTTTCTTT.

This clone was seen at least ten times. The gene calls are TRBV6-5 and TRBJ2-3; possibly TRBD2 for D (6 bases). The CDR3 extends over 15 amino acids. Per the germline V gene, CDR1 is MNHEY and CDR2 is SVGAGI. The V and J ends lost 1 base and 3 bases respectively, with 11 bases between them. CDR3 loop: CASSYLAGPTDTQYF. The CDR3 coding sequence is TGTGCCAGCAGTTACTTGGCGGGACCTACAGATACGCAGTATTTT.

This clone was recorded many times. The CDR3 spells CASSESTATGGNEQFF. CDR3 in DNA: TGTGCCAGCAGTGAGTCAACCGCAACAGGGGGCAATGAGCAGTTCTTC. V and J are TRBV25-1 and TRBJ2-1, with 8 bases fitting TRBD1. V lost 3 bases to trimming and J lost 6 bases; unmatched junction nucleotides: 10. The CDR3 has 16 residues. CDR1 is MGHDK, CDR2 SYGVNS, per germline.

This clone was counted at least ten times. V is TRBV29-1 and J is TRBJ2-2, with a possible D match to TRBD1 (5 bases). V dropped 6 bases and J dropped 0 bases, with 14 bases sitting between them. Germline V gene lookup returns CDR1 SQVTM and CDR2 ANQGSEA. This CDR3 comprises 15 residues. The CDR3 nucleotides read TGCAGCGTCCTGACAGAACCCGCGAACACCGGGGAGCTGTTTTTT. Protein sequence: CSVLTEPANTGELFF.

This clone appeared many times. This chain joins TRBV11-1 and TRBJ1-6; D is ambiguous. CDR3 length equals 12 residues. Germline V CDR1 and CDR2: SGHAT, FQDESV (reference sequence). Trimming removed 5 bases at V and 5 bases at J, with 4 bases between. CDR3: CASSPDNSPLHF. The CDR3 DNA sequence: TGTGCCAGCAGCCCGGATAATTCACCCCTCCACTTT.

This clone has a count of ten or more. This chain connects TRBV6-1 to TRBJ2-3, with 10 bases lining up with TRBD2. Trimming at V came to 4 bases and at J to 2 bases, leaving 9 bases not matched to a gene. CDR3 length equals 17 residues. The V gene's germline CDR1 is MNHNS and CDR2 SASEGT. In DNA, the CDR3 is TGTGCCAGCAGTGCGCTCCCGGGACTAGCGCCCACAGATACGCAGTATTTT. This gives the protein CASSALPGLAPTDTQYF.

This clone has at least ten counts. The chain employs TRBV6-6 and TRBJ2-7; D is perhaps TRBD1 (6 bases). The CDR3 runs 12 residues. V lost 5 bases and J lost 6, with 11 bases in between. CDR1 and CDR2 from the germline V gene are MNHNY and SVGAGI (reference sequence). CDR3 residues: CASSPQGTEQYF. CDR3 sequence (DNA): TGTGCCAGCAGTCCACAGGGAACCGAGCAGTACTTC.

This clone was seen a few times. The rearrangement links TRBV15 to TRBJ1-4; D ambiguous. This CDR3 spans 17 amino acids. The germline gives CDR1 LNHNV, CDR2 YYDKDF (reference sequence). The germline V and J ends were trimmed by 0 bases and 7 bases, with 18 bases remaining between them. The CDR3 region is CATSRDGPPRRFEKLFF. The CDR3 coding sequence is TGTGCCACCAGCAGAGATGGACCCCCAAGGAGGTTTGAAAAACTGTTTTTT.

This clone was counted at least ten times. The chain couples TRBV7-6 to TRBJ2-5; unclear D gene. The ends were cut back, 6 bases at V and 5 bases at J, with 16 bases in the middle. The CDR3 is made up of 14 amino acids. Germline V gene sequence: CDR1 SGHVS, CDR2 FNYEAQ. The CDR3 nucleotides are TGTGCCAGCAGTTCCAACTACCCAGAGGAGACCCAGTACTTC. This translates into CASSSNYPEETQYF.

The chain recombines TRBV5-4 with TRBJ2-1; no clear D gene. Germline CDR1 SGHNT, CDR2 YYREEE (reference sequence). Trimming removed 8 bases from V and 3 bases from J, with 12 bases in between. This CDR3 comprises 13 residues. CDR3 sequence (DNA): TGTGCCAGTCGCGATACCTACTACAATGAGCAGTTCTTC. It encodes CASRDTYYNEQFF.

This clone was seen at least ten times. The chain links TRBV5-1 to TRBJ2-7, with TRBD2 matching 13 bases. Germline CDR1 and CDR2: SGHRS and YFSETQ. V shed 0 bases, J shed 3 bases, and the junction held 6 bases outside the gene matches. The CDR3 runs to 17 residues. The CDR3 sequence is CASSLGLAGGNLYEQYF. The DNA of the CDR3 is TGCGCCAGCAGCTTGGGACTAGCGGGGGGCAACCTCTACGAGCAGTACTTC.

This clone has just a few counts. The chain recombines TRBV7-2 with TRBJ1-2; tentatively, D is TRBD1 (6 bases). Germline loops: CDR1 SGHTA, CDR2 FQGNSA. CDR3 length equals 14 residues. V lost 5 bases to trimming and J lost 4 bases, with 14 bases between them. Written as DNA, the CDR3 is TGTGCCAGCAGCGGTTTACAGGGTACCTATGGCTACACCTTC. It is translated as CASSGLQGTYGYTF.

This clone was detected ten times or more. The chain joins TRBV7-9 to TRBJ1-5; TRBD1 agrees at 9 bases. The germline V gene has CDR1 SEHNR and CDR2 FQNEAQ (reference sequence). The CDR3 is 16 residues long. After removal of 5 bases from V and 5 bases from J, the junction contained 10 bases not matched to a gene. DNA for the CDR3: TGTGCCAGCAGCGGGGGACAGGGAGAGATTTATCAGCCCCAGCATTTT. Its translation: CASSGGQGEIYQPQHF.

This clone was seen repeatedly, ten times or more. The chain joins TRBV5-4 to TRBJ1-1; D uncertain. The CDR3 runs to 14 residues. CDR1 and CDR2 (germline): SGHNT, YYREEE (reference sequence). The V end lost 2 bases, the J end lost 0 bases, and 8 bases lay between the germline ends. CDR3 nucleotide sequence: TGTGCCAGCAGCTTTAGGCAGGTGAACACTGAAGCTTTCTTT. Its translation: CASSFRQVNTEAFF.

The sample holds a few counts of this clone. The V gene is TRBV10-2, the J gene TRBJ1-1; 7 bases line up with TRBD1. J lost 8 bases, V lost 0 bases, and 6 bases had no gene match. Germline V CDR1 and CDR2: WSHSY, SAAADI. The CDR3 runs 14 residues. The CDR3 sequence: CASSESIGGAEAFF. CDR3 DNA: TGCGCCAGCAGTGAGTCAATAGGGGGCGCGGAAGCTTTCTTT.

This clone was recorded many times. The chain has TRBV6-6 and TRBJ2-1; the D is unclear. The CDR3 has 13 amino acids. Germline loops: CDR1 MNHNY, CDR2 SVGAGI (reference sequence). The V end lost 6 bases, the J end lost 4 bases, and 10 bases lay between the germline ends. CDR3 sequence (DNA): TGTGCCAGCAGCCCCTATATTTACAATGAGCAGTTCTTC. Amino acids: CASSPYIYNEQFF.

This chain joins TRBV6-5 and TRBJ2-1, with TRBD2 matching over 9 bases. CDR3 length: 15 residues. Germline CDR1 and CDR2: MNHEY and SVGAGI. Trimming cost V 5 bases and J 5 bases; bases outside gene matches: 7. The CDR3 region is CASSPWRGGNNEQFF. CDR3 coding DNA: TGTGCCAGCAGTCCCTGGCGGGGGGGCAACAATGAGCAGTTCTTC.

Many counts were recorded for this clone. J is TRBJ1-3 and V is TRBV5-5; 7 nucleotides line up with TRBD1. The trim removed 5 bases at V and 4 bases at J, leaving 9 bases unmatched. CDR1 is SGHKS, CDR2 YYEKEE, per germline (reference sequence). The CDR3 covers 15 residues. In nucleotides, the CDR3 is TGTGCCAGCAGGGAAATGACAGGGCCAGGAAACACCATATATTTT. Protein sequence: CASREMTGPGNTIYF.

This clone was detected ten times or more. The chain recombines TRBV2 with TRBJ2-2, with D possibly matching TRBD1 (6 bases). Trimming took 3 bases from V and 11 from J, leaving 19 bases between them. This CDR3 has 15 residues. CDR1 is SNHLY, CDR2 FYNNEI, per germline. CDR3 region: CASSDRGLTGSELFF. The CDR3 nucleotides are TGTGCCAGCAGTGACAGGGGCCTTACGGGAAGTGAGCTGTTTTTT.

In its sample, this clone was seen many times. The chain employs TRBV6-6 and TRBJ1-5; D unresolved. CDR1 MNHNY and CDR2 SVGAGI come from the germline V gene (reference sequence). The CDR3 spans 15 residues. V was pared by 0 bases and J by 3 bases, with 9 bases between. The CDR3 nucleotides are TGTGCCAGCAGTTACTCGCGGCGGGTCAATCAGCCCCAGCATTTT. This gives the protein CASSYSRRVNQPQHF.